The clone carrying this T cell receptor beta chain was counted once. Per the original methods: It was from reference gene primer amplification that nucleated cell counts were estimated. The method was immunoSEQ multiplex PCR; TCRdb's version includes in-frame clones alone and lacks a portion of them. The V and J calls and the clone size are those of that table, but D and trimming were determined from the DNA. The sample consists of some 170,000 clones, roughly 87% of them appearing once. The data belong to a study of blood T cell repertoires in COVID-19. Overall study context: Samples of COVID-19 (acute and convalescent) were obtained from the United States, Italy and Spain.

Living in 24 US areas, the participants were between about 18 and 100 years of age. Categorization into cohorts depended on clinical history that participants reported. The CDR3 extends over 13 amino acids. The germline V gene has CDR1 LNHDA and CDR2 SQIVND (reference sequence). Trimming took 10 bases from V and 3 from J, leaving 15 bases between them. The TCR originated in a human donor with acute COVID-19. The donor label of this sample is uncertain. Material: PBMCs or T cells enriched from blood (not recorded which). The chain uses TRBV19 and TRBJ1-1; no clear D gene. The CDR3 DNA reads TGTGCCACCGCGACAATATCGGACACTGAAGCTTTCTTT. Amino acid sequence: CATATISDTEAFF. Combining the CDR3 with reference TRBV19 and TRBJ1-1 gives the whole variable domain DGGITQSPKYLFRKEGQNVTLSCEQNLNHDAMYWYRQDPGQGLRLIYYSQIVNDFQKGDIAEGYSVSREKKESFPLTVTSAQKNPTAFYLCATATISDTEAFFGQGTRLTVV.